This T cell receptor (beta chain) stems from a study of blood T cell repertoires in COVID-19 (dated by TCRdb to 2018 to 2020). Turning to the overall study: Samples covering the acute and convalescent phases of COVID-19 were provided by collaborators in the United States, Italy and Spain. Samples came from the ongoing ImmuneRACE study (first 160 participants) plus 1,254 subjects from 6 global collaborators. A freely available public database, intended as a resource for researchers studying the immune response to SARS-CoV-2, is where the repertoires were released. The sample metadata nearly always contained a de-identified subject ID, COVID-19 status, age in years and sex. Deeply sampled blood TCRbeta repertoires from subjects exposed to, actively infected with, or recovered from COVID-19 were included in the dataset. The prospective study material was composed of cDNA or gDNA derived from T cells, B-cell-depleted T cells, or PBMCs. Where available, HLA class I and class II types were obtained from metadata supplied by the sample provider rather than from assay-based typing.

What the research found in general, with its limitations: The quantity of clinical and demographic metadata differed by source and by participant and was supplied without curation.

V is reduced by 3 bases and J by 6 bases, leaving a spacing of 13 bases between them. As encoded in the germline V gene, CDR1 is SGDLS while CDR2 is YYNGEE. The CDR3 holds 14 amino acids from the cysteine to the phenylalanine. Only the CDR3 region is kept as DNA, spanning 42 bases read in frame from base 1. Whole blood was collected in K2EDTA tubes by collaborating institutions according to the institutions' own protocols. Collaborator samples were shipped for TCRbeta analysis as frozen whole blood, isolated PBMCs, or DNA extracted from either sample type. Turning to this clone: Its target antigen remains unknown. One base away there is no much larger clone; base qualities are not given.

TCRbeta CDR3 regions were amplified from genomic DNA using the immunoSEQ Assay, a bias-controlled multiplex PCR. In the source study's methods: The number of nucleated cells in each sample was estimated from the amplification of reference gene primers within the assay. To quantify the absolute abundance of each unique TCRbeta CDR3 rearrangement, sequence reads were collapsed and filtered. For each sample, productive Simpson clonality was calculated as the square root of Simpson's diversity index across productive rearrangements. Drawn from immuneACCESS, this table holds only the in-frame rearrangements with V and J called that TCRdb kept. Clones are partly lost; checked studies trace under half to an unresolved V gene and leave the rest unexplained. V and J calls and clone size follow that table, whereas D and trimming were derived from the DNA. In this sample the table shows some 91,000 clones, over 80% of which occur a single time. The ten largest clonotypes hold approximately 10% of the sample.

The source is a human donor in a cohort sampled during active COVID-19. The sequenced sample consisted of peripheral blood. The sequence is built from TRBV9 and TRBJ2-1; the best D guess is TRBD2, with 6 bases matching. DNA sequence: TGTGCCAGCAGCGCTTTCAATAGCGGCAATGAGCAGTTCTTC. Its translation reads: CASSAFNSGNEQFF.